This is a list of T cell receptor beta chains from one sample in a study of control samples from healthy donors and cancer patients. The table came from immunoSEQ multiplex PCR; TCRdb's copy has only in-frame clones and leaves some out. The sample has some 130,000 clones; more than 80% are singletons. The sequencing sample was made of blood. These receptor sequences come from a man between 35 and 55 years old in good health. The conserved cysteine and the conserved F or W are not part of the CDR3 here. D genes are given only for firm matches.

j_call: TRBJ2-7
v_call: TRBV2
d_call: TRBD1
cdr3_aa: ASSRQGREQY

j_call: TRBJ2-7
v_call: TRBV6-5
d_call: .
cdr3_aa: ASGRGHEQY

j_call: TRBJ2-3
v_call: TRBV18
d_call: TRBD2
cdr3_aa: ASSPLAGGSDTQY

j_call: TRBJ2-7
v_call: TRBV2
d_call: .
cdr3_aa: ASRPPGTRDITYEQY

j_call: TRBJ2-7
v_call: TRBV15
d_call: TRBD2
cdr3_aa: ATSPGGASGGYEQY

j_call: TRBJ2-5
v_call: TRBV5-4
d_call: .
cdr3_aa: ASSKTSEETQY

j_call: TRBJ1-5
v_call: TRBV3-1/TRBV3-2
d_call: TRBD1
cdr3_aa: ASGGQSNQPQH

j_call: TRBJ1-5
v_call: TRBV28
d_call: .
cdr3_aa: ASTSSGAIFDQPQH

j_call: TRBJ2-7
v_call: TRBV6-5
d_call: .
cdr3_aa: AGLTQGSPYEQY

j_call: TRBJ1-1
v_call: TRBV11-2
d_call: .
cdr3_aa: ASSFQGNTEAF

j_call: TRBJ1-3
v_call: TRBV6-5
d_call: .
cdr3_aa: ASTNTGRRGNTIY

j_call: TRBJ1-5
v_call: TRBV30
d_call: .
cdr3_aa: ACGPAYSNQPQH

j_call: TRBJ2-1
v_call: TRBV2
d_call: .
cdr3_aa: ASSDIGYNEQF

j_call: TRBJ2-1
v_call: TRBV28
d_call: TRBD1
cdr3_aa: ASGSPGQGAGEQF

j_call: TRBJ2-7
v_call: TRBV5-1
d_call: .
cdr3_aa: ASSLSVGILHEQY

j_call: TRBJ1-6
v_call: TRBV11-2
d_call: TRBD1
cdr3_aa: ASSAKGAIPLH

j_call: TRBJ2-7
v_call: TRBV5-1
d_call: .
cdr3_aa: ASSEPGEGEQY

j_call: TRBJ1-5
v_call: TRBV19
d_call: .
cdr3_aa: ASSIRGWSQPQH

j_call: TRBJ2-1
v_call: TRBV6-4
d_call: TRBD2
cdr3_aa: ASSVSGGALEQF

j_call: TRBJ1-2
v_call: TRBV19
d_call: .
cdr3_aa: ASSIVRDSGYT

j_call: TRBJ2-2
v_call: TRBV9
d_call: .
cdr3_aa: ASSVDQGVTGELF

j_call: TRBJ1-4
v_call: TRBV10-3
d_call: .
cdr3_aa: AISESGGTNEKLF

j_call: TRBJ1-6
v_call: TRBV28
d_call: .
cdr3_aa: ASSFLRGNSPLH

j_call: TRBJ2-3
v_call: TRBV19
d_call: TRBD2
cdr3_aa: ASRRLAGGHDTQY

j_call: TRBJ2-1
v_call: TRBV27
d_call: TRBD2
cdr3_aa: ASSIRPGGQDNEQF

j_call: TRBJ2-3
v_call: TRBV14
d_call: .
cdr3_aa: ASSQVAADTQY

j_call: TRBJ1-6
v_call: TRBV6-5
d_call: TRBD1
cdr3_aa: ASSYRQGRNSPLH

j_call: TRBJ2-7
v_call: TRBV11-1
d_call: .
cdr3_aa: ASSSGTYEQY

j_call: TRBJ2-1
v_call: TRBV29-1
d_call: TRBD2
cdr3_aa: SVDRAGTSSRNNEQF

j_call: TRBJ1-1
v_call: TRBV5-1
d_call: .
cdr3_aa: ASSLVGGVNTEAF

j_call: TRBJ1-1
v_call: TRBV3-1/TRBV3-2
d_call: .
cdr3_aa: ASSQFGGVGTEAF

j_call: TRBJ1-2
v_call: TRBV20-1
d_call: .
cdr3_aa: SGGGYT